A selection of T cell receptor beta chains follows, all from one sample in a study of T cell repertoires in cytomegalovirus infection. TCRdb re-derived calls from the reads in MiXCR, one entry per CDR3 protein. Among under 450,000 distinct CDR3 sequences listed, about a third were seen once. No antigen is known for these receptors. The source material was cultured PBMCs, sampled from culture after CMV antigen stimulation. The receptors here all came from a human donor in good health (CMV status not recorded). Some clones in this sample may be carry-over from other donors' samples. Each CDR3 is given with its conserved first and last residue. Fields, in order: CDR3 length, V gene, D gene, J gene, clone size, CDR3 protein, CDR3 DNA. D genes are given only for firm matches. Where a row states a size, it is once, few, many or the class of an expanded clone; other rows omit it.

cdr3_length: 14
v_call: TRBV20-1
d_call: NA
j_call: TRBJ2-7
clone_size: NA
cdr3_aa: CSARLRDRGYEQYF
cdr3_nt: TGCAGTGCTAGGTTGCGGGACCGTGGATACGAGCAGTACTTC

cdr3_length: 13
v_call: TRBV18
d_call: NA
j_call: TRBJ2-5
clone_size: many
cdr3_aa: CASLRDNQETQYF
cdr3_nt: TGTGCCAGCTTACGGGACAACCAAGAGACCCAGTACTTC

cdr3_length: 14
v_call: TRBV4-1
d_call: NA
j_call: TRBJ2-5
clone_size: NA
cdr3_aa: CASSQDRQGETQYF
cdr3_nt: TGTGCCAGCAGCCAAGATCGCCAGGGGGAGACCCAGTACTTC

cdr3_length: 13
v_call: TRBV20-1
d_call: NA
j_call: TRBJ2-5
clone_size: NA
cdr3_aa: CSASSPVQETQYF
cdr3_nt: TGCAGTGCTAGTAGCCCTGTCCAAGAGACCCAGTACTTC

cdr3_length: 13
v_call: TRBV19
d_call: NA
j_call: TRBJ2-7
clone_size: few
cdr3_aa: CASSIQGNYEQYF
cdr3_nt: TGTGCCAGTAGTATCCAGGGTAACTACGAGCAGTACTTC

cdr3_length: 11
v_call: TRBV12-3/TRBV12-4
d_call: NA
j_call: TRBJ1-6
clone_size: few
cdr3_aa: CASSLGTTLHF
cdr3_nt: TGTGCCAGCAGTTTAGGTACAACCCTCCACTTT

cdr3_length: 15
v_call: TRBV6-6
d_call: TRBD1
j_call: TRBJ2-1
clone_size: NA
cdr3_aa: CASSPPGTVDNEQFF
cdr3_nt: TGTGCCAGCAGCCCTCCAGGGACAGTAGACAATGAGCAGTTCTTC

cdr3_length: 17
v_call: TRBV15
d_call: TRBD1
j_call: TRBJ2-2
clone_size: few
cdr3_aa: CATSRGNRGPSTGELFF
cdr3_nt: TGTGCCACCAGCAGAGGCAACAGGGGGCCTAGCACCGGGGAGCTGTTTTTT

cdr3_length: 14
v_call: TRBV12-3/TRBV12-4
d_call: NA
j_call: TRBJ2-5
clone_size: NA
cdr3_aa: CASSFRRLKETQYF
cdr3_nt: TGTGCCAGCAGTTTTCGGAGGCTTAAAGAGACCCAGTACTTC

cdr3_length: 14
v_call: TRBV20-1
d_call: NA
j_call: TRBJ1-5
clone_size: NA
cdr3_aa: CSASLGGANQPQHF
cdr3_nt: TGCAGTGCTTCCCTGGGGGGCGCGAATCAGCCCCAGCATTTT

cdr3_length: 15
v_call: TRBV5-8
d_call: TRBD2
j_call: TRBJ2-1
clone_size: few
cdr3_aa: CASSGGTSVRNEQFF
cdr3_nt: TGTGCCAGCAGCGGGGGGACTAGCGTGCGCAATGAGCAGTTCTTC

cdr3_length: 15
v_call: TRBV9
d_call: TRBD2
j_call: TRBJ2-3
clone_size: NA
cdr3_aa: CASTRGLAEIDTQYF
cdr3_nt: TGTGCCAGCACCCGGGGACTAGCGGAGATAGATACGCAGTATTTT

cdr3_length: 13
v_call: TRBV18
d_call: NA
j_call: TRBJ2-1
clone_size: NA
cdr3_aa: CASSQSRDNEQFF
cdr3_nt: TGTGCCAGCTCTCAATCCCGGGACAATGAGCAGTTCTTC

cdr3_length: 16
v_call: TRBV7-3
d_call: TRBD2
j_call: TRBJ2-3
clone_size: NA
cdr3_aa: CASSRQLAGGGDTQYF
cdr3_nt: TGTGCCAGCAGCCGTCAACTAGCGGGAGGTGGAGATACGCAGTATTTT

cdr3_length: 15
v_call: TRBV12-3/TRBV12-4
d_call: TRBD2
j_call: TRBJ2-1
clone_size: few
cdr3_aa: CASRLTSGRAVEQFF
cdr3_nt: TGTGCCAGCAGACTTACTAGCGGGAGGGCCGTTGAGCAGTTCTTC